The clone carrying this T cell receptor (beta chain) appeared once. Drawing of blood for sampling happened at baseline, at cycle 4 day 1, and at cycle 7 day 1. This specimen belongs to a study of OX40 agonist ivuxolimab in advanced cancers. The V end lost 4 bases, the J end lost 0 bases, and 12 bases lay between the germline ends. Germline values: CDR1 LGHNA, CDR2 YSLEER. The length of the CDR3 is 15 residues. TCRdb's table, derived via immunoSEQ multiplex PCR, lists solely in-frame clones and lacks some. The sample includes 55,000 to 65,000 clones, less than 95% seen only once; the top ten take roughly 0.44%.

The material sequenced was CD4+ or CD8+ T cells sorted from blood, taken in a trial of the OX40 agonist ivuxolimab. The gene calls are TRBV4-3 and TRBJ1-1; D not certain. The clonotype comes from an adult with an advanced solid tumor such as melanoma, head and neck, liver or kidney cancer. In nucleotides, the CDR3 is TGCGCCAGCAGCCCCAATTGGAGGATGAACACTGAAGCTTTCTTT. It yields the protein CASSPNWRMNTEAFF.